The clone carrying this TCR beta chain was detected many times. Its antigen is currently unknown. Germline-derived CDR1 and CDR2 are SGHVS and FNYEAQ. V dropped 11 bases and J dropped 0 bases, with 14 bases sitting between them. This CDR3 region has 15 residues. This specimen comes from a study of early T cells in non-severe SARS-CoV-2 infection. Study-level background: With bulk RNA from unsorted whole blood as input, sequencing yielded unpaired chains.

Unique molecular identifiers were attached to individual cDNA molecules. TCRdb used MiXCR to reprocess the 5' RACE reads, holding one entry per CDR3 protein. The sample shows 45,000 to 55,000 distinct CDR3 sequences, 5.5% to 8% of them seen only once. Study-wide results and limits: Matches to VDJdb favored anti-spike CD8 responses and missed private and CD4 specificities.

The sequencing used whole blood, collected at baseline. The rearrangement joins TRBV7-6 to TRBJ2-6; D remains ambiguous. This TCR was recovered from an adult who was a healthcare worker with PCR-confirmed SARS-CoV-2 infection or an uninfected control (not recorded which). The CDR3 reads CASAVGSSGANVLTF. CDR3 sequence (DNA): TGTGCCTCAGCAGTCGGTTCCTCTGGGGCCAACGTCCTGACTTTC.